This passage covers 28 T cell receptor beta chains from one sample sequenced in a study of blood T cell repertoires in COVID-19. TCRdb's table, derived via immunoSEQ multiplex PCR, lists solely in-frame clones and lacks some. The sample lists more than 100,000 clones; roughly 84% were seen once. Sequenced input: peripheral blood. All receptors come from a woman younger than 45 who had recovered from COVID-19.

The V gene is TRBV14, the J gene TRBJ2-5; TRBD1 matches 12 bases. Per the germline V gene, CDR1 is SGHDN and CDR2 is FVKESK. V was pared by 1 base and J by 5 bases, with 8 bases of the junction left unmatched. The CDR3 runs 17 residues. CDR3 bases: TGTGCCAGCAGCCAAGGCCGGGACAGGGGGCTACGGGAGACCCAGTACTTC. It specifies CASSQGRDRGLRETQYF.

The rearrangement joins TRBV6-5 to TRBJ2-1, with 7 bases that match TRBD2. After removal of 7 bases from V and 9 bases from J, the junction contained 15 bases not matched to a gene. CDR1 and CDR2 from the germline V gene are MNHEY and SVGAGI. The length of the CDR3 is 15 residues. The CDR3 DNA sequence: TGTGCCAGCACCAAGACAGACAGCGGACTAGGTGAGCAGTTCTTC. Its protein is CASTKTDSGLGEQFF.

The rearrangement uses TRBV11-2 and TRBJ2-1; 9 bases fit TRBD2. Per the germline V gene, CDR1 is SGHAT and CDR2 is FQNNGV. The CDR3 contains 15 residues. J gave up 8 bases and V 4 bases, and 9 bases lay outside the gene matches. The CDR3 DNA sequence: TGTGCCAGCAGCTCTAGAAGTAGCGGGGGCGATGAGCAGTTCTTC. Its protein product is CASSSRSSGGDEQFF.

The chain joins TRBV6-5 to TRBJ1-4; 7 nucleotides align to TRBD1. This CDR3 comprises 14 residues. The germline gives CDR1 MNHEY, CDR2 SVGAGI. V was clipped by 6 bases and J by 6 bases; unmatched bases: 7. CDR3: CASSLPGTDEKLFF. The CDR3 DNA is TGTGCCAGCAGCTTACCGGGGACAGATGAAAAACTGTTTTTT.

The chain carries TRBV6-1 and TRBJ1-6; no firm D call. Germline V CDR1 and CDR2: MNHNS, SASEGT. V was shortened by 2 bases and J by 10 bases, with 12 bases between the two germline ends. The CDR3 sequence is 14 residues long. The CDR3 region has the DNA TGTGCCAGCAGTGAAATGAGACTTTACTCACCCCTCCACTTT. This sequence encodes CASSEMRLYSPLHF.

Points on this clone: The same CDR3 also results from other DNA sequences found in this sample. This chain connects TRBV5-1 to TRBJ2-7, with a tentative D call TRBD2 (5 bases). Between the trimmed V and J ends, which lost 0 bases and 0 bases, there was a span of 10 bases. Germline V gives CDR1 SGHRS, CDR2 YFSETQ. The CDR3 totals 15 residues. CDR3 DNA sequence: TGCGCCAGCAGCTTGGGGACTGGAAGCTCCTACGAGCAGTACTTC. This codes for CASSLGTGSSYEQYF. The full variable domain, its missing parts supplied by reference TRBV5-1 and TRBJ2-7, is KAGVTQTPRYLIKTRGQQVTLSCSPISGHRSVSWYQQTPGQGLQFLFEYFSETQRNKGNFPGRFSGRQFSNSRSEMNVSTLELGDSALYLCASSLGTGSSYEQYFGPGTRLTVT.

The chain combines TRBV12-3 or TRBV12-4 with TRBJ2-1; TRBD2 agrees at 11 bases. The V and J ends lost 8 bases and 12 bases, in that order; junction bases with no gene match: 9. CDR3 length: 13 amino acids. In nucleotides, the CDR3 is TGTGCCAGCGAACTAGCGGGAGCCAAGGTGCAGTTCTTC. It yields the protein CASELAGAKVQFF.

V usage is TRBV5-4 and J usage is TRBJ1-4; D is unresolved. CDR1 and CDR2 from the germline V gene are SGHNT and YYREEE (reference sequence). V lost 4 bases and J 4 bases, leaving 14 bases between the germline ends. The CDR3 covers 15 residues. CDR3 region: CASSLDGGFNEKLFF. The CDR3 nucleotides are TGTGCCAGCAGCCTGGACGGCGGCTTTAATGAAAAACTGTTTTTT.

This clone was found once. This sequence joins TRBV2 and TRBJ2-1; possible D gene TRBD2, 5 bases. V shed 2 bases and J shed 0 bases, with 14 bases lying between them. The CDR3 has 17 residues. Germline-derived CDR1 and CDR2 are SNHLY and FYNNEI. CDR3 amino acids: CASSESGLRSSYNEQFF. The CDR3 DNA is TGTGCCAGCAGTGAATCCGGACTGCGGAGCTCCTACAATGAGCAGTTCTTC.

The chain is built from TRBV6-1 and TRBJ2-5; 7 bases align to TRBD1. The germline V gene encodes CDR1 MNHNS and CDR2 SASEGT. The CDR3 loop spans 17 amino acids. The V and J ends lost 4 bases and 3 bases, in that order; junction bases with no gene match: 14. CDR3 sequence reads: CASSGAKDRAGKETQYF. CDR3 sequence (DNA): TGTGCCAGCAGTGGAGCCAAAGACAGGGCCGGTAAAGAGACCCAGTACTTC.

This clone was observed a handful of times. The chain carries TRBV6-6 and TRBJ1-1; possibly TRBD1 for D (5 bases). Looked up from germline, CDR1 is MNHNY and CDR2 is SVGAGI (reference sequence). The CDR3 sequence is 14 residues long. The germline V and J ends were trimmed by 2 bases and 11 bases, with 18 bases remaining between them. CDR3: CASSYENLGRGAFF. CDR3 DNA sequence: TGTGCCAGCAGTTACGAGAATTTGGGGAGGGGTGCTTTCTTT.

This clone was observed once. This chain joins TRBV19 and TRBJ1-5; 7 bases fit TRBD1. CDR1 LNHDA and CDR2 SQIVND come from the germline V gene (reference sequence). The CDR3 loop spans 16 amino acids. After removal of 5 bases from V and 0 bases from J, the junction contained 7 bases not matched to a gene. CDR3 in DNA: TGTGCCAGTAGTCAAGGGGGCGGATATAGCAATCAGCCCCAGCATTTT. It yields the protein CASSQGGGYSNQPQHF.

The gene calls are TRBV7-3 and TRBJ1-2; 7 bases match TRBD1. In germline, CDR1 is SGHTA, CDR2 FQGTGA. J was trimmed by 2 bases and V by 2 bases; bases with no gene match: 5. This CDR3 has 15 amino acids. The CDR3 sequence is CASSLVGGQNYGYTF. The CDR3 DNA follows: TGTGCCAGCAGCTTAGTCGGGGGACAGAACTATGGCTACACCTTC.

The genes are TRBV7-9 and TRBJ1-1; D possibly corresponds to TRBD1 (6 bases). This CDR3 is 13 amino acids long. From germline, CDR1 is SEHNR and CDR2 FQNEAQ (reference sequence). Trimming shortened V by 0 bases and J by 8 bases, and 10 bases separated the two germline ends. Here the CDR3 reads CASSLALQGEAFF. The CDR3 nucleotides read TGTGCCAGCAGCTTAGCCCTACAGGGAGAAGCTTTCTTT.

The chain has TRBV2 and TRBJ2-2, with TRBD1 matching 11 bases. V lost 3 bases to trimming and J lost 6 bases; unmatched junction nucleotides: 6. CDR1 SNHLY and CDR2 FYNNEI come from the germline V gene. The CDR3 extends over 16 amino acids. CDR3 nucleotides: TGTGCCAGCAGTGACGACGGGACAGGGGGTCCCGGGGAGCTGTTTTTT. Protein sequence: CASSDDGTGGPGELFF.

The V and J genes are TRBV7-8 and TRBJ2-4; tentative D call: TRBD2 (6 bases). The germline gives CDR1 SGHVS, CDR2 FQNEAQ. The length of the CDR3 is 16 residues. Deletions cut 5 bases from V and 1 base from J, with 15 bases between. The CDR3 region has the DNA TGTGCCAGCAGCACTTCGGGACTGCTCGCCAAAAACATTCAGTACTTC. Residues: CASSTSGLLAKNIQYF.

This clone was seen just once. V usage is TRBV5-8 and J usage is TRBJ2-1, with D uncertain. Germline values: CDR1 SGHTS, CDR2 YDEGEE. V lost 0 bases and J lost 10, with 14 bases in between. The length of the CDR3 is 14 residues. CDR3 DNA: TGTGCCAGCAGCTTGGTAGCCGCCGCGGCCGAGCAGTTCTTC. Protein: CASSLVAAAAEQFF.

This chain uses TRBV19 with TRBJ2-1; 10 nucleotides agree with TRBD2. The CDR3 loop spans 15 amino acids. Germline-derived CDR1 and CDR2 are LNHDA and SQIVND (reference sequence). V lost 7 bases, J lost 4 bases, and 7 bases stayed unmatched. CDR3 DNA: TGTGCCAGTATTCGCTCAGCGGGGGGGTACAATGAGCAGTTCTTC. Its translation is CASIRSAGGYNEQFF.

The V and J genes are TRBV6-6 and TRBJ2-3, with 7 bases lining up with TRBD1. The CDR3 is 15 residues long. Trimming at V came to 0 bases and at J to 14 bases, leaving 14 bases not matched to a gene. The V gene's germline CDR1 is MNHNY and CDR2 SVGAGI (reference sequence). CDR3 sequence reads: CASSYSRGGDRYWYF. The CDR3 nucleotides read TGTGCCAGCAGTTACTCGAGAGGGGGCGACAGGTATTGGTATTTT.

The chain uses TRBV30 and TRBJ1-5; D is perhaps TRBD1 (6 bases). CDR1 is GTSNPN, CDR2 SVGIG, per germline (reference sequence). V lost 2 bases to trimming and J lost 5 bases, with 19 bases between them. This CDR3 has 16 amino acids. CDR3 bases: TGTGCCTGGAGTACCTGGGGGCCAGGACCGGATCAGCCCCAGCATTTT. Translation gives CAWSTWGPGPDQPQHF.

The genes are TRBV27 and TRBJ1-1; 11 positions agree with TRBD1. Germline CDR1 reads MNHEY; CDR2 reads SMNVEV (reference sequence). The CDR3 runs 18 residues. Trimming at V came to 6 bases and at J to 0 bases, leaving 12 bases not matched to a gene. This CDR3 reads CASRHTRGQGALNTEAFF. Here the CDR3 DNA reads TGTGCCAGCAGACACACCCGCGGACAGGGGGCTTTGAACACTGAAGCTTTCTTT.

The chain employs TRBV27 and TRBJ2-1, with TRBD1 matching over 8 bases. CDR1 is MNHEY and CDR2 is SMNVEV in the germline V gene (reference sequence). Losses at the gene ends were 0 bases for V and 7 bases for J; bases not matched to a gene: 8. The CDR3 length is 16 residues. CDR3: CASSLSPTGGSNEQFF. CDR3 nucleotide sequence: TGTGCCAGCAGTTTATCCCCTACAGGGGGTTCAAATGAGCAGTTCTTC.

The J gene is TRBJ2-1, the V gene TRBV4-1; 8 positions match TRBD2. CDR3 length: 17 residues. Trimming took 3 bases from V and 2 from J; bases not matched to a gene: 9. Germline CDR1 MGHRA, CDR2 YSYEKL. CDR3 sequence (DNA): TGCGCCAGCAGCCACAACCTAGCGGGTCGGACCTACAATGAGCAGTTCTTC. It translates to CASSHNLAGRTYNEQFF.

This chain connects TRBV3-1 (or the pseudogene TRBV3-2) to TRBJ1-6, with D possibly TRBD1 on 5 matching bases. CDR3 size: 14 residues. With 4 bases removed from V and 6 bases from J, the gap between germline ends came to 10 bases. CDR1 LGHDT and CDR2 YNNKEL come from the germline V gene (reference sequence). The CDR3 coding sequence is TGTGCCAGCAGCCCGGGACTTTCTAATTCACCCCTCCACTTT. Translation gives CASSPGLSNSPLHF.

This chain joins TRBV5-6 and TRBJ1-2; D is unclear. The V gene's germline CDR1 is SGHDT and CDR2 YYEEEE. The length of the CDR3 is 17 residues. V was cut by 4 bases and J by 0 bases, with 19 bases left in between. This chain's CDR3 is CASSLISRTVSNYGYTF. The CDR3 DNA sequence: TGTGCCAGCAGCCTAATATCACGTACAGTTTCTAACTATGGCTACACCTTC.

The CDR3 region is CASSQVGQGISYEQYF. In nucleotides, the CDR3 is TGTGCCAGCAGCCAAGTTGGACAGGGGATCTCCTACGAGCAGTACTTC. V and J are TRBV4-2 and TRBJ2-7, with 9 bases identical to TRBD1. V dropped 1 base and J dropped 0; count of bases not matched to a gene: 4. Germline V gives CDR1 LGHNA, CDR2 YNFKEQ. The CDR3 sequence is 16 residues long.

This sequence joins TRBV7-9 and TRBJ1-2; 10 bases are a match to TRBD1. In germline, CDR1 is SEHNR, CDR2 FQNEAQ (reference sequence). This CDR3 is 15 amino acids long. Trimming removed 10 bases from V and 5 bases from J; junction bases left unmatched: 13. The CDR3 sequence: CAITKPGTGAYGYTF. In DNA form, the CDR3 reads TGTGCCATCACGAAACCCGGGACAGGGGCTTATGGCTACACCTTC.

V and J are TRBV3-1 (or the pseudogene TRBV3-2) and TRBJ2-3; TRBD2 matches 8 bases. Per germline, CDR1 LGHDT and CDR2 YNNKEL (reference sequence). With V trimmed by 1 base and J by 3 bases, 21 bases remained unmatched. CDR3 length: 21 amino acids. In DNA form, the CDR3 reads TGTGCCAGCAGCCAAGTCCGAAACGCGCTAGCGGGTCGGGAGAGTACAGATACGCAGTATTTT. This gives the protein CASSQVRNALAGRESTDTQYF.